These T cell receptor beta chains were read from a single sample in a study of OX40 agonist ivuxolimab in advanced cancers. Profiling relied on immunoSEQ multiplex PCR, and the TCRdb table lists in-frame clones only, not all of them. The sample consists of about 32,000 clones, around 90% of them appearing once. Material: CD4+ or CD8+ T cells sorted from blood, obtained in a trial of the OX40 agonist ivuxolimab. These receptors all stem from an adult with an advanced solid tumor such as melanoma, head and neck, liver or kidney cancer. Both conserved end residues are part of each CDR3. D genes are given only for firm matches. Where a row states a size, it is once, few, many or the class of an expanded clone; other rows omit it.

V gene,clone size,J gene,D gene,CDR3 DNA,CDR3 protein
TRBV4-1,-,TRBJ2-3,TRBD1,TGCGCCAGCAGCCACAGGGGGTCATGGACAGATACGCAGTATTTT,CASSHRGSWTDTQYF
TRBV11-2,-,TRBJ1-1,TRBD1,TGTGCCAGCAGCTTATACCGGACAGGGGGCGTAACTGAAGCTTTCTTT,CASSLYRTGGVTEAFF
TRBV6-5,-,TRBJ2-1,TRBD2,TGTGCCAGCAGACCGGGACTAGAGGCCTACAATGAGCAGTTCTTC,CASRPGLEAYNEQFF
TRBV19,-,TRBJ2-1,-,TGTGCCAGTAGTATCCAGGGTTTAACCTACAATGAGCAGTTCTTC,CASSIQGLTYNEQFF
TRBV12-5,-,TRBJ2-1,-,TGTGCTAGTGGTTTGGTAGAAAAGTACACCTCCTACAATGAGCAGTTCTTC,CASGLVEKYTSYNEQFF
TRBV6-5,-,TRBJ2-1,-,TGTGCCAGCAGTTACGGAACAGGGACGAATGAGCAGTTCTTC,CASSYGTGTNEQFF
TRBV4-1,once,TRBJ2-3,TRBD2,TGCGCCAGCAGCCTGACTAGCGGGATGGCAGATACGCAGTATTTT,CASSLTSGMADTQYF
TRBV28,-,TRBJ1-3,-,TGTGCCAGCAGTTTATTGAGCGGAGCTGGAAACACCATATATTTT,CASSLLSGAGNTIYF
TRBV27,-,TRBJ1-2,TRBD1,TGTGCCAGCAGCCGGCGTGGTGTGGCAGGGGGCCCCAAGTATGGCTACACCTTC,CASSRRGVAGGPKYGYTF
TRBV9,-,TRBJ2-3,-,TGTGCCAGCAGCGTTAGTCCCGAGAGGGCTGCCACCACAGATACGCAGTATTTT,CASSVSPERAATTDTQYF
TRBV27,-,TRBJ2-2,-,TGTGCCAGCAGTTTAGGGCTGAACACCGGGGAGCTGTTTTTT,CASSLGLNTGELFF